This entry features one T cell receptor beta chain sequence. Its antigen is as yet unknown. This CDR3 region has 16 residues. Germline V gene data show CDR1 as SGHAT and CDR2 as FQNNGV. V shed 0 bases and J shed 2 bases, with 8 bases lying between them. This sample stems from a study of T-cell reconstitution after alpha-beta-depleted transplantation in children. Preparing the TCRbeta library involved the use of unique molecular identifiers. TCRdb passed the PCR reads through MiXCR, listing each CDR3 protein once. The sample has a few hundred thousand distinct CDR3 sequences; more than 20% are singletons. Findings and caveats of the study: Surviving thymic progenitors and recipient T cells were the source of high TCRbeta diversity at day 60 in some patients. A year post-transplant, T-cell counts and diversity derived mostly from newly produced T cells.

The sequence derives from a boy less than two years old with Wiskott-Aldrich syndrome, due to receive a stem cell transplant. V usage is TRBV11-2 and J usage is TRBJ2-6, with a possible D match to TRBD1 (5 bases). The input for sequencing was PBMCs, taken before TCRalphabeta/CD19-depleted stem cell transplant. The DNA for the CDR3 is TGTGCCAGCAGCTTAGATCAGGGTCCTGGGGCCAACGTCCTGACTTTC. Protein sequence: CASSLDQGPGANVLTF.